This TCR beta chain stems from a study of blood T cell repertoires in COVID-19 (dated by TCRdb to about 2020). Regarding the complete study: Samples from collaborators originated in the United States, Italy and Spain and spanned both the acute and convalescent phases of COVID-19. The prospective study material was composed of cDNA or gDNA derived from T cells, B-cell-depleted T cells, or PBMCs. Deeply sampled blood TCRbeta repertoires from subjects exposed to, actively infected with, or recovered from COVID-19 were included in the dataset. The repertoires were released in a freely available public database meant as a resource for research on the immune response to SARS-CoV-2. The samples were drawn from two sources: the first 160 participants of the ongoing ImmuneRACE study, and fewer than 1,500 subjects contributed by 6 global collaborators. The sample metadata nearly always contained a de-identified subject ID, COVID-19 status, age in years and sex. Where HLA class I and class II types were available, the types were taken from metadata supplied by the sample provider, not from assay-based typing. Findings and caveats that apply to the study as a whole: The amount of clinical and demographic metadata varied by source and participant and was provided uncurated.

Whole blood was collected in K2EDTA tubes by collaborating institutions according to the institutions' own protocols. For TCRbeta analysis, collaborator samples were shipped as frozen whole blood, as isolated PBMCs, or as DNA extracted from either sample type. TCRbeta CDR3 regions were amplified from genomic DNA using the immunoSEQ Assay, a bias-controlled multiplex PCR. The study's own analysis went as follows. The number of nucleated cells in each sample was estimated by amplification of reference gene primers within the assay. To quantify the absolute abundance of each unique TCRbeta CDR3 rearrangement, sequence reads were collapsed and filtered. For each sample, productive Simpson clonality was calculated as the square root of Simpson's diversity index over productive rearrangements. This immuneACCESS table, as held by TCRdb, lists in-frame sequences with V and J called but not all clones. Of the missing ones, under half trace to an unresolved V gene in checked studies; the others have no known cause. The D gene and trimming were derived from the DNA, and the V and J assignments and clone size from that table. In this sample the table shows approximately 90,000 clones, more than 65% of which occur a single time. Clones ranked in the top ten supply 10% to 12% of the sample.

Points on this clone: The specificity of this receptor is unknown. Per-base quality was not reported, and no clone a single base away is much larger than it.

This TCR came from a man between 65 and 85 years old with acute or convalescent COVID-19. Sample: peripheral blood.

The DNA is as follows: TGTGCCAGCACCCGGGGCGGGGAGCTGTTTTTT. Its product reads: CASTRGGELFF. This receptor chain uses TRBV12-3 or TRBV12-4 and TRBJ2-2; a tentative D call is TRBD2 (5 bases match). The CDR3 runs 11 amino acids, cysteine and phenylalanine included. Solely the CDR3 DNA is kept, with 33 bases framed from the first base. At the junction V is shortened by 7 bases and J by 7 bases, with 7 bases in between.